These T cell receptor beta chains were read from a single sample in a study of identical twins. TCRdb redid the calling of the 5' RACE reads with MiXCR, one entry per CDR3 protein. This sample yields around 490,000 distinct CDR3 sequences, of which approximately 15% are seen a single time; about 0.94% belongs to the top ten. These sequences were also reported in another study, on yellow fever vaccine responses in identical twins.

Sequencing was performed on CD4+ T cells sorted from blood. The receptors originated from a woman aged 18 to 35 in good health. The CDR3 runs from the conserved cysteine through the conserved F or W. D genes are given only for firm matches. Expanded clones get a size class; other rows say once, few or many, or leave the size out.

cdr3_aa cdr3_nt clone_size cdr3_length v_call d_call j_call
CASSLPGAKGDNEQFF TGCGCCAGCAGCTTGCCAGGGGCCAAAGGGGACAATGAGCAGTTCTTC many 16 TRBV5-1 - TRBJ2-1
CSARDPRASPDTQYF TGCAGTGCTAGAGATCCCAGGGCCAGTCCAGATACGCAGTATTTT few 15 TRBV20-1 - TRBJ2-3
CAIRKGLGVPSTDTQYF TGTGCCATCAGAAAGGGGTTGGGGGTTCCTAGCACAGATACGCAGTATTTT few 17 TRBV10-3 - TRBJ2-3
CASSQVASGANVLTF TGTGCCAGCAGCCAAGTCGCATCTGGGGCCAACGTCCTGACTTTC - 15 TRBV3-1 - TRBJ2-6
CSVEETGFNEKLFF TGCAGCGTTGAAGAGACAGGGTTCAATGAAAAACTGTTTTTT few 14 TRBV29-1 TRBD1 TRBJ1-4
CASSPPPSAGSNEQFF TGTGCCAGCAGTCCGCCGCCTAGCGCGGGAAGTAATGAGCAGTTCTTC few 16 TRBV6-2/TRBV6-3 - TRBJ2-1
CSARDRPGPRSSGANVLTF TGCAGTGCTAGAGATCGACCGGGCCCAAGGTCCTCTGGGGCCAACGTCCTGACTTTC - 19 TRBV20-1 - TRBJ2-6
CSVAEQVGNTIYF TGCAGCGTTGCAGAACAGGTTGGAAACACCATATATTTT few 13 TRBV29-1 - TRBJ1-3
CASRSVREQFF TGTGCCAGCAGGTCCGTCCGTGAGCAGTTCTTC few 11 TRBV6-5 - TRBJ2-1
CASSPKDEQFF TGTGCCAGCAGCCCTAAGGATGAGCAGTTCTTC few 11 TRBV11-1 - TRBJ2-1
CASRGTSGRILYEQYF TGTGCCAGCAGAGGGACTAGCGGGAGAATTCTATACGAGCAGTACTTC - 16 TRBV2 TRBD2 TRBJ2-7
CSVVWTVETQYF TGCAGCGTTGTCTGGACAGTAGAGACCCAGTACTTC many 12 TRBV29-1 - TRBJ2-5
CASSLEGASGGADGEQFF TGTGCCAGCAGCTTAGAAGGCGCTAGCGGGGGGGCCGATGGTGAGCAGTTCTTC few 18 TRBV11-2 TRBD2 TRBJ2-1
CASRLLPNEQFF TGTGCCAGCAGACTACTACCCAATGAGCAGTTCTTC - 12 TRBV6-5 - TRBJ2-1
CASSHLYNEQFF TGTGCCAGCAGCCATTTATACAATGAGCAGTTCTTC - 12 TRBV3-1 - TRBJ2-1
CASSLVTPRDKNIQYF TGTGCCAGCAGCTTAGTGACACCACGAGACAAAAACATTCAGTACTTC - 16 TRBV11-2 - TRBJ2-4
CASSYLAAVSTDTQYF TGTGCCAGCAGTTACTTGGCAGCCGTTAGCACAGATACGCAGTATTTT many 16 TRBV6-5 - TRBJ2-3
CASRVTSGASTDTQYF TGTGCCAGCAGGGTTACTAGCGGGGCTAGCACAGATACGCAGTATTTT - 16 TRBV2 TRBD2 TRBJ2-3
CASSLARSDTQYF TGTGCCAGCAGCTTAGCGAGGTCAGATACGCAGTATTTT many 13 TRBV7-8 - TRBJ2-3
CATSTRGVAGPDEQYF TGTGCCACCAGTACTCGGGGCGTTGCGGGGCCGGACGAGCAGTACTTC - 16 TRBV24-1 - TRBJ2-7
CASSNRVTYEQYF TGTGCCAGCAGCAACAGGGTCACCTACGAGCAGTACTTC few 13 TRBV7-2 - TRBJ2-7
CASSPQGSADEQYF TGTGCCAGTAGCCCACAGGGATCGGCCGACGAGCAGTACTTC few 14 TRBV19 - TRBJ2-7
CASSPTSDSYNEQFF TGTGCCAGCTCACCGACTAGCGACTCCTACAATGAGCAGTTCTTC few 15 TRBV18 TRBD2 TRBJ2-1
CASSTDYGYTF TGTGCCAGCAGTACGGACTATGGCTACACCTTC - 11 TRBV28 - TRBJ1-2
CASSLTPTGRGTDTQYF TGTGCCAGCAGCTTAACCCCGACAGGGAGAGGGACAGATACGCAGTATTTT - 17 TRBV7-3 TRBD1 TRBJ2-3
CAVNRGHEQYF TGTGCCGTCAACAGGGGCCACGAGCAGTACTTC - 11 TRBV10-3 TRBD1 TRBJ2-7
CASSRFGTSGKGETQYF TGTGCCAGCAGCCGTTTCGGGACTAGCGGGAAAGGGGAGACCCAGTACTTC many 17 TRBV5-6 TRBD2 TRBJ2-5
CASSFERNEQFF TGTGCCAGCAGTTTCGAGCGCAATGAGCAGTTCTTC few 12 TRBV12-3/TRBV12-4 - TRBJ2-1
CASSPGQGVGTQYF TGTGCCAGCAGTCCTGGACAGGGCGTGGGTACGCAGTATTTT - 14 TRBV12-3/TRBV12-4 TRBD1 TRBJ2-3
CASSFLSRASGFSNYNEQFF TGTGCCAGCAGCTTCCTGAGTCGGGCTAGCGGGTTCAGCAACTACAATGAGCAGTTCTTC few 20 TRBV5-4 TRBD2 TRBJ2-1
CASSDAIEAFF TGTGCCAGCAGTGATGCCATAGAAGCTTTCTTT - 11 TRBV5-5 - TRBJ1-1
CSLHTGEVSPLHF TGCAGTCTACATACAGGGGAGGTTTCACCCCTCCACTTT few 13 TRBV20-1 TRBD1 TRBJ1-6
CASSLKGGPYEQYF TGTGCCAGCAGCCTAAAGGGGGGCCCCTACGAGCAGTACTTC few 14 TRBV12-3/TRBV12-4 - TRBJ2-7
CASSLLAGEYNEQFF TGTGCCAGCAGCTTACTAGCGGGGGAATACAATGAGCAGTTCTTC few 15 TRBV7-2 TRBD2 TRBJ2-1
CSARKTSGLGNEQFF TGCAGTGCTAGGAAGACTAGCGGGTTGGGCAATGAGCAGTTCTTC many 15 TRBV20-1 TRBD2 TRBJ2-1
CASSLEGGGLLREQYF TGTGCCAGCAGTTTAGAGGGCGGAGGCTTATTACGAGAGCAGTACTTC - 16 TRBV12-3/TRBV12-4 - TRBJ2-7
CASTQTGTATGMNTEAFF TGTGCCAGCACCCAGACCGGGACAGCCACGGGAATGAACACTGAAGCTTTCTTT - 18 TRBV4-2 TRBD1 TRBJ1-1
CASTDERAREQFF TGTGCCAGCACGGACGAACGGGCGCGGGAGCAGTTCTTC - 13 TRBV28 - TRBJ2-1
CASSSPGLAGGETQYF TGTGCCAGCAGTTCTCCGGGACTAGCGGGGGGAGAGACCCAGTACTTC few 16 TRBV6-2/TRBV6-3 TRBD2 TRBJ2-5
CASSFGPRETQYF TGTGCCAGCAGTTTTGGGCCTCGGGAGACCCAGTACTTC many 13 TRBV12-3/TRBV12-4 - TRBJ2-5
CASSLPSGGSFNEQFF TGTGCCAGCAGCTTGCCAAGCGGGGGTAGTTTCAATGAGCAGTTCTTC many 16 TRBV5-5 TRBD2 TRBJ2-1
CASSYSGLTTYGYTF TGTGCCAGCAGTTACTCGGGTCTTACAACCTATGGCTACACCTTC few 15 TRBV6-5 - TRBJ1-2
CASSEDRGSYEQYF TGTGCCAGCAGCGAAGACAGGGGCTCCTACGAGCAGTACTTC - 14 TRBV7-9 TRBD1 TRBJ2-7
CASSYDRNTEAFF TGTGCCAGCAGTTACGATCGGAACACTGAAGCTTTCTTT many 13 TRBV6-5 - TRBJ1-1
CASRPGHDSYEQYF TGCGCCAGCAGACCGGGACACGACTCCTACGAGCAGTACTTC - 14 TRBV5-1 - TRBJ2-7
CASSQGGGANSPLHF TGTGCCAGCAGTCAGGGGGGCGGGGCGAATTCACCCCTCCACTTT - 15 TRBV2 TRBD1 TRBJ1-6
CAISERDTPYEQYF TGTGCCATCAGTGAAAGGGACACTCCCTACGAGCAGTACTTC - 14 TRBV10-3 - TRBJ2-7
CSAREINTGELFF TGCAGTGCTAGAGAGATTAACACCGGGGAGCTGTTTTTT few 13 TRBV20-1 - TRBJ2-2
CATSRDGRADQPQHF TGTGCCACCAGCAGAGATGGCAGGGCCGATCAGCCCCAGCATTTT many 15 TRBV15 - TRBJ1-5
CASSLLTGETGELFF TGTGCCAGCAGCTTGTTGACAGGGGAGACCGGGGAGCTGTTTTTT - 15 TRBV5-6 TRBD1 TRBJ2-2
CASSVDLGTKNIQYF TGTGCCAGCAGCGTAGATTTGGGGACGAAAAACATTCAGTACTTC few 15 TRBV9 - TRBJ2-4
CSARAFLPGTVNSPLHF TGCAGTGCTAGAGCTTTCCTCCCCGGGACAGTTAATTCACCCCTCCACTTT few 17 TRBV20-1 TRBD1 TRBJ1-6
CASSSNPLGQGRTYEQYF TGCGCCAGCAGCTCGAATCCCCTGGGACAGGGAAGGACCTACGAGCAGTACTTC - 18 TRBV5-1 TRBD1 TRBJ2-7
CSVDKRGDLDTQYF TGCAGCGTTGACAAGCGGGGGGATTTGGATACGCAGTATTTT few 14 TRBV29-1 TRBD2 TRBJ2-3
CASRPPRGAAGTDTDTQYF TGTGCCAGCAGGCCCCCCAGGGGTGCGGCGGGGACAGACACAGATACGCAGTATTTT - 19 TRBV2 - TRBJ2-3
CATSRGLPGEQYF TGTGCCACCAGCAGAGGTCTACCTGGCGAGCAGTACTTC - 13 TRBV15 - TRBJ2-7
CASSRLGAADTQYF TGTGCCAGCAGCCGTCTAGGGGCGGCAGATACGCAGTATTTT - 14 TRBV25-1 - TRBJ2-3
CASSSLRQEISYEQYF TGCGCCAGCAGTTCGCTGAGGCAGGAAATTTCCTACGAGCAGTACTTC - 16 TRBV23-1 - TRBJ2-7
CAISEGLAGDPLYNEQFF TGTGCCATCAGTGAAGGACTAGCGGGAGATCCCCTCTACAATGAGCAGTTCTTC - 18 TRBV10-3 TRBD2 TRBJ2-1
CASSSRLTGETEAFF TGTGCCAGCAGTAGCAGGTTGACAGGGGAGACTGAAGCTTTCTTT once 15 TRBV27 TRBD1 TRBJ1-1